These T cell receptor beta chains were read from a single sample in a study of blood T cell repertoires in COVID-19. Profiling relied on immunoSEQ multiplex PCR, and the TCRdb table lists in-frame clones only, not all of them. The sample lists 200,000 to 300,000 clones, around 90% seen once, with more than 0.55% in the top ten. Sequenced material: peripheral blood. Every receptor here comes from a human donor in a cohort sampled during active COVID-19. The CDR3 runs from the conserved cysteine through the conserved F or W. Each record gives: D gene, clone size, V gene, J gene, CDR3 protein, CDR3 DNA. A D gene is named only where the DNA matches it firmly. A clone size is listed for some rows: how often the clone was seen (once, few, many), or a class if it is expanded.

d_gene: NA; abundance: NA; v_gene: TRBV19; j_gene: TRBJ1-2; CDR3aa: CASTPFSASEQGYTF; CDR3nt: TGTGCCAGTACCCCCTTCTCGGCATCTGAACAGGGCTACACCTTC
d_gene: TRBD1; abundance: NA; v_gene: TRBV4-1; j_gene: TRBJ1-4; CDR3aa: CASSQPTGGNEKLFF; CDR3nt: TGCGCCAGCAGCCAACCGACAGGGGGGAATGAAAAACTGTTTTTT
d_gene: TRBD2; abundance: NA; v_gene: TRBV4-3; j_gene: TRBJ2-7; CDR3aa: CASSLALAGESGEQYF; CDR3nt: TGCGCCAGCAGCTTAGCACTAGCGGGAGAAAGTGGCGAGCAGTACTTC
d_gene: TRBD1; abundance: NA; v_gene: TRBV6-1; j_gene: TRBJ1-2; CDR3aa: CASSDTGGRGYTF; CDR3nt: TGTGCCAGCAGTGATACAGGGGGCCGGGGCTACACCTTC
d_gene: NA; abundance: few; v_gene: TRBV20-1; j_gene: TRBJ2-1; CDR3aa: CSLDSYNEQFF; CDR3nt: TGCAGTCTTGACAGCTACAATGAGCAGTTCTTC
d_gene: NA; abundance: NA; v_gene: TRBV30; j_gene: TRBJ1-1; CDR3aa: CAWSRQANTEAFF; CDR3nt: TGTGCCTGGAGTAGGCAGGCTAACACTGAAGCTTTCTTT
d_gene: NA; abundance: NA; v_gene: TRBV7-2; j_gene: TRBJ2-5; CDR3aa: CASSLGVAPLAGETQYF; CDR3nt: TGTGCCAGCAGCTTAGGTGTAGCGCCCCTCGCCGGAGAGACCCAGTACTTC
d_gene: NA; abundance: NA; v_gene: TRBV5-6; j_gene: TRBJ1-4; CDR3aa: CASSSGPSPFNEKLFF; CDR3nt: TGTGCCAGCAGCTCGGGCCCTAGCCCTTTTAATGAAAAACTGTTTTTT
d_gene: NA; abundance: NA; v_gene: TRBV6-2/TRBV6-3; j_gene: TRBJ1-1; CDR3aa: CASSYSLDSKAFF; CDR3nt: TGTGCCAGCAGTTACTCCCTTGACAGCAAAGCTTTCTTT
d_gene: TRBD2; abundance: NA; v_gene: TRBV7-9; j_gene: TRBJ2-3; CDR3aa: CATLAGGPDTQYF; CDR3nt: TGTGCCACCCTAGCGGGAGGACCAGATACGCAGTATTTT
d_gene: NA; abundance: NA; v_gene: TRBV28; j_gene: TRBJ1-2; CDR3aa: CASSPTGGGAYYGYTF; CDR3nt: TGTGCCAGCAGTCCCACCGGAGGGGGGGCCTACTATGGCTACACCTTC
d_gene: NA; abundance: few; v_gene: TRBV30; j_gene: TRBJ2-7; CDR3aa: CAWSVWLGKVEEQYF; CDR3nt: TGTGCCTGGAGTGTATGGTTAGGAAAGGTGGAGGAGCAGTACTTC
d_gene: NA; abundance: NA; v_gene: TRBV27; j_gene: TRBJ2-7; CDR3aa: CASSFGTEQYF; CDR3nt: TGTGCCAGCAGTTTTGGGACTGAGCAGTACTTC
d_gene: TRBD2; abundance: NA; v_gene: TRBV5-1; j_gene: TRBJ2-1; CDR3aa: CASSLVALAGLRNEQFF; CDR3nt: TGCGCCAGCAGCTTGGTCGCTCTAGCGGGGCTTCGCAATGAGCAGTTCTTC
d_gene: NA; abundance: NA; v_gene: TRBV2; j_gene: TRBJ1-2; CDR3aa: CASSEGGGNYGYTF; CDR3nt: TGTGCCAGCAGTGAAGGGGGAGGAAACTATGGCTACACCTTC
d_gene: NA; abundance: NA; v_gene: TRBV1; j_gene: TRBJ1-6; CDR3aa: CTSSRGRRDRGNSPLHF; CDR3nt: TGCACCAGCAGCCGCGGGAGACGGGACAGGGGGAATTCACCCCTCCACTTT
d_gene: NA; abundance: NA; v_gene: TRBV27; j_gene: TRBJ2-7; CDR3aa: CASSFEQGYEQYF; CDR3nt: TGTGCCAGCAGTTTTGAACAGGGCTACGAGCAGTACTTC
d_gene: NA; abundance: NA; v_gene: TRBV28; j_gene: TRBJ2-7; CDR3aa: CASSFSGIGYEQYF; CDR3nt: TGTGCCAGCAGTTTTTCAGGGATCGGCTACGAGCAGTACTTC
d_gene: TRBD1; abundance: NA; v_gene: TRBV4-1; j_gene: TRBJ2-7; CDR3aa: CASSHPGQGILEQYF; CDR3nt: TGCGCCAGCAGCCACCCGGGACAGGGAATTCTCGAGCAGTACTTC
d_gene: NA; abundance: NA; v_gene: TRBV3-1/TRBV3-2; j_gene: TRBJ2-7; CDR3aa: CASSQDSRLFAEQYF; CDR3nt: TGTGCCAGCAGCCAAGACTCGCGATTATTCGCCGAGCAGTACTTC
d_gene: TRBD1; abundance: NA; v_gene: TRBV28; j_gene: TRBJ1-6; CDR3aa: CASSLGTVITNSPLHF; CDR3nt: TGTGCCAGCAGTTTAGGGACAGTTATAACGAATTCACCCCTCCACTTT
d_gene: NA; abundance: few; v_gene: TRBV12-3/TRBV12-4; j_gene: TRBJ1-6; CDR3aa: CASSRQANSPLHF; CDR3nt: TGTGCCAGCAGCAGACAGGCTAATTCACCCCTCCACTTT
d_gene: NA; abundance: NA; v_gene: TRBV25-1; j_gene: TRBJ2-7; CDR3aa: CASGGTDNSYEQYF; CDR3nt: TGTGCCAGCGGAGGGACAGATAACTCCTACGAGCAGTACTTC
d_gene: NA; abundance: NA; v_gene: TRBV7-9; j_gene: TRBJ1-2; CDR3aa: CASSLRIRGGYTF; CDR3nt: TGTGCCAGCAGCTTAAGGATCCGGGGAGGCTACACCTTC
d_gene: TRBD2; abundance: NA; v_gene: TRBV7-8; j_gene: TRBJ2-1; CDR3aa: CASSLELAGAANGNEQFF; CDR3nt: TGTGCCAGCAGCTTAGAACTAGCGGGGGCCGCCAATGGGAATGAGCAGTTCTTC
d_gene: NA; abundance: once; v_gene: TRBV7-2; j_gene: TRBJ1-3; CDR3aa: CASREGGTTSSGNTIYF; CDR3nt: TGTGCCAGCAGGGAGGGGGGGACGACTAGCTCTGGAAACACCATATATTTT
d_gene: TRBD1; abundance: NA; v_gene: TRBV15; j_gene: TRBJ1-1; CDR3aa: CATSRVVRGRLDTEAFF; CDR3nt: TGTGCCACCAGCAGAGTAGTCAGGGGGCGACTGGACACTGAAGCTTTCTTT
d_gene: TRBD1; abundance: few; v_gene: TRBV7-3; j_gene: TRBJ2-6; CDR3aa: CASSLRGGRGRPGANVLTF; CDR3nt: TGTGCCAGCAGCTTAAGAGGCGGCAGGGGGCGACCTGGGGCCAACGTCCTGACTTTC
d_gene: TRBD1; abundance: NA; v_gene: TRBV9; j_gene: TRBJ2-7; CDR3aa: CASSGPGTGALYEQYF; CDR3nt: TGTGCCAGCAGCGGACCCGGGACAGGGGCGCTCTACGAGCAGTACTTC
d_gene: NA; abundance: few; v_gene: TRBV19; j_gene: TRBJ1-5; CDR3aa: CASSISYVGGDGNQPQHF; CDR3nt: TGTGCCAGTAGTATATCTTATGTTGGGGGGGATGGCAATCAGCCCCAGCATTTT
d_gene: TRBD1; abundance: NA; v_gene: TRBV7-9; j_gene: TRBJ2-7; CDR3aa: CASSFGTGPYEQYF; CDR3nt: TGTGCCAGCAGCTTCGGGACAGGTCCCTACGAGCAGTACTTC
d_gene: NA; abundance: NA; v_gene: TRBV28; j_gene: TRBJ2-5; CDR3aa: CASSFIAVETQYF; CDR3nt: TGTGCCAGCAGTTTTATTGCAGTGGAGACCCAGTACTTC
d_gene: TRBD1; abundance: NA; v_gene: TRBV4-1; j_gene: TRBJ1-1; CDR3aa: CASSQVYRGQVNTEAFF; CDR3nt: TGCGCCAGCAGCCAAGTCTACAGGGGGCAGGTAAACACTGAAGCTTTCTTT
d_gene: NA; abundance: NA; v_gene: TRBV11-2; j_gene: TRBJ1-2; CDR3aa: CASSQDFNYGYTF; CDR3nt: TGTGCCAGCAGCCAGGATTTTAACTATGGCTACACCTTC
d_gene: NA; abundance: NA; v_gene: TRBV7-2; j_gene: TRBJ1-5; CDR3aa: CASSWSRDQPQHF; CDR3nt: TGTGCCAGCAGCTGGAGCAGAGATCAGCCCCAGCATTTT